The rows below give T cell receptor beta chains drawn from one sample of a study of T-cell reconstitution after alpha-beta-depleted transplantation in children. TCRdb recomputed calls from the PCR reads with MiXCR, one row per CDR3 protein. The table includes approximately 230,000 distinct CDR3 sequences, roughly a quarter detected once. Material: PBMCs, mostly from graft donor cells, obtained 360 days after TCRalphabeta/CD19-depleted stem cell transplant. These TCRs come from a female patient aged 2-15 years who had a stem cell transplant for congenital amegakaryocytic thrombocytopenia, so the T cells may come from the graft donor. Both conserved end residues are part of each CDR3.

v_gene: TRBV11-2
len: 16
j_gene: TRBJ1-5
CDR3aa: CASSLGRGGTNQPQHF

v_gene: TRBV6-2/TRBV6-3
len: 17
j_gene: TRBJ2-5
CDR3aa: CASSYRLRAVRAETQYF

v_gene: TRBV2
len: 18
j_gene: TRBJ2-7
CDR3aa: CASSASDRGGRQGYEQYF

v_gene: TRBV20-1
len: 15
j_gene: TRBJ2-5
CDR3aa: CSASGLAEAQETQYF

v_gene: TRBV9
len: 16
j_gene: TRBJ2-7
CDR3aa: CASSVGAGTSLYEQYF

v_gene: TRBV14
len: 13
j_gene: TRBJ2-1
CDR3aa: CASSQGLAGLEFF

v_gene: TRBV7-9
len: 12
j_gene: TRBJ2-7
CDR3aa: CASSLVGYEQYF

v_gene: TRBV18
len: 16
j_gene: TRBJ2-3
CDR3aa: CASSKTEGQITDTQYF

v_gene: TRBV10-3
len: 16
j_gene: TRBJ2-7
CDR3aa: CAISDLVAAHSYEQYF

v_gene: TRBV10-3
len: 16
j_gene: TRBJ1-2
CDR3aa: CAIRALAGGWDYGYTF

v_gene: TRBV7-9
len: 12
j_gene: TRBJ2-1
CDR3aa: CASSAGLNEQFF

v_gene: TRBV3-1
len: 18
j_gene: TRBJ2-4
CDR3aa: CASSQVLLAGGRGNIQYF

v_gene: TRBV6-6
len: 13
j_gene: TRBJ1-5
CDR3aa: CASSYSSDQPQHF

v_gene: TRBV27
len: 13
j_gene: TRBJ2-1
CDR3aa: CASSLEFHNEQFF

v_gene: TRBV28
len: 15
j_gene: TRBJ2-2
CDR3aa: CASSSDRRDTGELFF

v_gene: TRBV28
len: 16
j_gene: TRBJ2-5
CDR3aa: CASSPQGVIPLETQYF

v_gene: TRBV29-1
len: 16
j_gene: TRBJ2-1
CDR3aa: CSVEVAGPQSYNEQFF

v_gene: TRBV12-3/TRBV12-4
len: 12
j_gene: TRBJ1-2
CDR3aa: CASSLGGFGYTF

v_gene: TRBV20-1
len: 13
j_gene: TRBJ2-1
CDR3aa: CSATERWGFEQFF

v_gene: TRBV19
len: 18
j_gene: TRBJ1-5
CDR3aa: CASSITLWTGTSNQPQHF

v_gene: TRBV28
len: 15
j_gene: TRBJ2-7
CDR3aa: CASNPPGTGPYEQYF

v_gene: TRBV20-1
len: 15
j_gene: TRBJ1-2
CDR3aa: CSARDKLTGGNGYTF

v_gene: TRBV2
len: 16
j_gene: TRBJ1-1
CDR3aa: CASRNMMRDLNTEAFF